Listed below are T cell receptor beta chains from one sample, sequenced in a study of regulatory T cells in long-lasting Graves disease. MiXCR, run by TCRdb on the multiplex PCR reads, gives a single entry per CDR3 protein. This table has 400,000 to 500,000 distinct CDR3 sequences, 20% to 25% appearing once. The sequencing here drew on peripheral blood mononuclear cells (PBMCs), taken when the disease was refractory, from a patient treated with antithyroid drugs. The origin of the receptors is a female donor with Graves disease. The CDR3 runs from the conserved cysteine through the conserved F or W. A D gene is named only where the DNA matches it firmly. Only part of the rows carry a size: once, few, many, or a class if the clone is expanded.

d_gene,v_gene,j_gene,abundance,CDR3nt,CDR3aa
-,TRBV6-4,TRBJ2-1,-,TGTGCCAGGATGTTGCTGACAGGATGGCCTTACAATGAGCAGTTCTTC,CARMLLTGWPYNEQFF
-,TRBV7-9,TRBJ1-6,-,TGTGCCAGCAGAACCGGACAGCTAAATTCACCCCTCCACTTT,CASRTGQLNSPLHF
-,TRBV29-1,TRBJ2-5,-,TGCAGCGTTTGCCCCCAGGCGGGCGAGGGGACCCAGTACTTC,CSVCPQAGEGTQYF
TRBD1,TRBV29-1,TRBJ1-1,-,TGCAGCGTTGAAGGGACAGGGATCGCTGAAGCTTTCTTT,CSVEGTGIAEAFF
-,TRBV19,TRBJ1-5,few,TGTGCCAGTAGTAGGAGGCGGGAGCATCAGCCCCAGCATTTT,CASSRRREHQPQHF
-,TRBV6-1,TRBJ1-2,many,TGTGCCAGCAAACAGGAGGGAAGGAGCTATGGCTACACCTTC,CASKQEGRSYGYTF
-,TRBV5-1,TRBJ1-2,few,TGCGCCAGCAGCTTTTCCAGCGCTAACTATGGCTACACCTTC,CASSFSSANYGYTF
-,TRBV20-1,TRBJ1-1,few,TGCAGTGCTAGGGGGGGCAGAATGAACACTGAAGCTTTCTTT,CSARGGRMNTEAFF
TRBD1,TRBV28,TRBJ1-3,many,TGTGCCAGCAGCCCCGGGACAGGCCCTGGAAACACCATATATTTT,CASSPGTGPGNTIYF
-,TRBV14,TRBJ1-6,-,TGTGCCAGCAGCCAAGTTGCGCCTAATTCACCCCTCCACTTT,CASSQVAPNSPLHF
-,TRBV10-3,TRBJ2-2,-,TGTGCCATCAGTGAGCCAGGTCTGGGGGAGCTGTTTTTT,CAISEPGLGELFF
-,TRBV2,TRBJ2-2,many,TGTGCCAGCGGTAGAGAGAACACCGGGGAGCTGTTTTTT,CASGRENTGELFF
TRBD1,TRBV29-1,TRBJ1-2,many,TGCAGCGTTGGGGACAGATTCTATGGCTACACCTTC,CSVGDRFYGYTF
-,TRBV10-3,TRBJ1-5,few,TGTGCCATCTCCCGTGGATTAGGGGATAGCAATCAGCCCCAGCATTTT,CAISRGLGDSNQPQHF
-,TRBV20-1,TRBJ1-2,many,TGCAGTGCTAGTAACTTGGACTATGGCTACACCTTC,CSASNLDYGYTF
-,TRBV12-3/TRBV12-4,TRBJ2-6,many,TGTGCCAGCAGTTTAATGTGGGGTACTGGGGCCAACGTCCTGACTTTC,CASSLMWGTGANVLTF
TRBD2,TRBV6-2/TRBV6-3,TRBJ2-2,few,TGTGCCAGCAGTTACGGCGGGAGTGGGACCGGGGAGCTGTTTTTT,CASSYGGSGTGELFF
-,TRBV4-2,TRBJ1-6,few,TGTGCCAGCAGCCTCGCCGGTGGCATCGGAAATAATTCACCCCTCCACTTT,CASSLAGGIGNNSPLHF
TRBD1,TRBV9,TRBJ1-5,many,TGTGCCAGCAGCGGAGGGGGCGAACAGCCCCAGCATTTT,CASSGGGEQPQHF
TRBD1,TRBV20-1,TRBJ2-1,-,TGCAGTGCAAGTGAGGGGGCTTTCCGTCTACGGGGTGAGCAGTTCTTC,CSASEGAFRLRGEQFF
-,TRBV19,TRBJ1-4,-,TGTGCCAGTAGTATAGAAAGGCAGGGGCGCGGTGAAAAACTGTTTTTT,CASSIERQGRGEKLFF
TRBD1,TRBV27,TRBJ1-1,few,TGTGCCAGCAGTTTTCAAACAGGGGGCGACGGTGAAGCTTTCTTT,CASSFQTGGDGEAFF
TRBD1,TRBV7-9,TRBJ2-7,many,TGTGCCAGCAGCGACGGGACAGTGCGGTCCTACGAGCAGTACTTC,CASSDGTVRSYEQYF
-,TRBV20-1,TRBJ2-5,few,TGCAGTGCTAGAGTGTGGGGGCAACTCCCTCTATGGGAGACCCAGTACTTC,CSARVWGQLPLWETQYF
-,TRBV28,TRBJ1-5,many,TGTGCCAGCAGCACGGGACACGAAGACTATAGCAATCAGCCCCAGCATTTT,CASSTGHEDYSNQPQHF
TRBD2,TRBV4-1,TRBJ2-5,-,TGCGCCAGCAGCCTAGGCTGGCAGCGGGGGGTACAGGAGACCCAGTACTTC,CASSLGWQRGVQETQYF
-,TRBV27,TRBJ2-7,many,TGTGCCAGCAGTTTAATTCGCTTAGGTCAGGGCTACGAGCAGTACTTC,CASSLIRLGQGYEQYF
TRBD1,TRBV24-1,TRBJ2-5,many,TGTGCCATCTCAAGAGGGACAGGGGGTCGAGAGACCCAGTACTTC,CAISRGTGGRETQYF
-,TRBV5-4,TRBJ1-6,-,TGTGCCAGCAGCTTGCCCACAGGTTCACCCCTCCACTTT,CASSLPTGSPLHF
TRBD2,TRBV28,TRBJ2-1,-,TGTGCCAGCAGTCCTCCGGGACTAGCCTACAATGAGCAGTTCTTC,CASSPPGLAYNEQFF
-,TRBV28,TRBJ2-7,many,TGTGCCTCCAGACGGGACCTCGTCTCCTACGAGCAGTACTTC,CASRRDLVSYEQYF
-,TRBV9,TRBJ1-1,few,TGTGCCAGCAGCGGGGGGAAAGGGAACACTGAAGCTTTCTTT,CASSGGKGNTEAFF